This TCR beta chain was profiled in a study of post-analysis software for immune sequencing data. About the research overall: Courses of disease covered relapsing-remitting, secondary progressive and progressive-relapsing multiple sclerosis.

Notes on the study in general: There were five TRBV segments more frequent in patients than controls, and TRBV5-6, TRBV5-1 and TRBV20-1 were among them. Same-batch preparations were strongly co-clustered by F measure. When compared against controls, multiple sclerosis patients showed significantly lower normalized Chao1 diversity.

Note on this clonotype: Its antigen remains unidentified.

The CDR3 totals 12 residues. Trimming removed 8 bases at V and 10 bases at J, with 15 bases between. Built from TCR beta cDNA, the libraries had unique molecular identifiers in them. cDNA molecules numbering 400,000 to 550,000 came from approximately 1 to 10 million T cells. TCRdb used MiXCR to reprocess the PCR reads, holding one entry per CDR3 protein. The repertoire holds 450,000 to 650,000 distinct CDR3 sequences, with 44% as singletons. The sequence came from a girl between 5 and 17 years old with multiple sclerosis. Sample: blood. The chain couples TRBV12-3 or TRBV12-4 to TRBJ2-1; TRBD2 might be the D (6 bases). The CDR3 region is CASGGLMIEQFF. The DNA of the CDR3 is TGTGCCAGCGGAGGACTAATGATCGAGCAGTTCTTC.